The next 14 T cell receptor beta chains were all read from a single sample in a study of T cell repertoires in cytomegalovirus infection. No cognate antigen is known for these TCRs. From the reads, TCRdb called clonotypes with MiXCR, one entry per CDR3 protein. The profile covers 340,000 or so distinct CDR3 sequences, with 25% appearing a single time and 10% to 15% taken by the ten largest. Sequenced material: cultured PBMCs, taken from culture after CMV antigen stimulation. The receptor set was obtained from a human donor in good health (CMV status not recorded). Some clones in this sample may be carry-over from other donors' samples.

This chain uses TRBV5-1 with TRBJ2-6; D gene uncertain. This CDR3 is 16 amino acids long. Looked up from germline, CDR1 is SGHRS and CDR2 is YFSETQ. With 0 bases removed from V and 1 base from J, the gap between germline ends came to 8 bases. The CDR3 protein is CASSLAGFSGANVLTF. CDR3 bases: TGCGCCAGCAGCTTGGCCGGATTTTCTGGGGCCAACGTCCTGACTTTC. Full variable domain (remainder filled in from reference TRBV5-1 and TRBJ2-6): KAGVTQTPRYLIKTRGQQVTLSCSPISGHRSVSWYQQTPGQGLQFLFEYFSETQRNKGNFPGRFSGRQFSNSRSEMNVSTLELGDSALYLCASSLAGFSGANVLTFGAGSRLTVL.

V and J are TRBV12-3 or TRBV12-4 and TRBJ2-2; 9 nucleotides line up with TRBD1. The ends lost 6 bases at V and 6 bases at J; junction bases unmatched: 8. CDR3 length: 15 amino acids. CDR3 sequence: CASSIGQGRSGELFF. The CDR3 DNA sequence: TGTGCCAGCAGCATAGGACAGGGGAGGTCCGGGGAGCTGTTTTTT.

With regard to this clonotype: Possible read error: a much larger clone is one base away. CDR3 DNA: TGTGCCAGCAGCGTTAGGGGGGTGGCCAATCAGCCCCAGCATTTT. Amino acids: CASSVRGVANQPQHF. The chain combines TRBV7-2 with TRBJ1-5; D might be TRBD1 (6 bases). This CDR3 is built from 15 residues. Trimming left V 5 bases short and J 3 bases short, with 14 bases between. Germline assignment: CDR1 SGHTA and CDR2 FQGNSA.

V is TRBV6-2 or TRBV6-3 and J is TRBJ2-3, with unresolved D. Germline assignment: CDR1 MNHEY and CDR2 SVGEGT. V lost 8 bases and J lost 1, with 10 bases in between. The CDR3 consists of 13 residues. The CDR3 DNA follows: TGTGCCAGCCAACTTGATGGCACAGATACGCAGTATTTT. It translates to CASQLDGTDTQYF.

V usage is TRBV11-2 and J usage is TRBJ2-3; D is perhaps TRBD1 or TRBD2 (5 bases each). The CDR3 spans 18 residues. Germline CDR1 SGHAT, CDR2 FQNNGV. Trimming removed 3 bases at V and 0 bases at J, with 19 bases between. DNA for the CDR3: TGTGCCAGCAGCTTTCGGCTCGGGACCGCGTCTAGCACAGATACGCAGTATTTT. It yields the protein CASSFRLGTASSTDTQYF.

This clonotype was found a few times. The chain has TRBV27 and TRBJ1-2; 9 nucleotides align to TRBD1. The CDR3 contains 17 residues. Trimming removed 6 bases from V and 0 bases from J; junction bases left unmatched: 11. The germline gives CDR1 MNHEY, CDR2 SMNVEV (reference sequence). The CDR3 coding sequence is TGTGCCAGCAGCCCCGGGACAGGGAGGGGAGCTAACTATGGCTACACCTTC. The encoded protein is CASSPGTGRGANYGYTF.

The chain links TRBV20-1 to TRBJ2-3, with TRBD2 matching 8 bases. The junction had 5 bases not matched to a gene; V was cut back by 4 bases and J by 2 bases. This CDR3 is 14 amino acids long. Germline CDR1 is DFQATT and CDR2 is SNEGSKA (reference sequence). CDR3 nucleotides: TGCAGTGCTAAACTAGCGGTGTACACAGATACGCAGTATTTT. Translating gives CSAKLAVYTDTQYF.

This chain links TRBV19 with TRBJ2-2; D perhaps matches TRBD2 (5 bases). Per the germline V gene, CDR1 is LNHDA and CDR2 is SQIVND (reference sequence). CDR3 length equals 14 residues. Deletions cut 3 bases from V and 7 bases from J, with 12 bases between. CDR3 nucleotide sequence: TGTGCCAGTAGTATGCTAGCCCGCGGCGGGGAGCTGTTTTTT. This encodes CASSMLARGGELFF.

The table lists this clonotype with a few counts. The chain carries TRBV4-1 and TRBJ1-2, with no clear D. The CDR3 loop spans 15 amino acids. The V end lost 0 bases, the J end lost 7 bases, and 15 bases lay between the germline ends. The germline V gene has CDR1 MGHRA and CDR2 YSYEKL. CDR3 residues: CASSQDHGGFAGYTF. The CDR3 nucleotides are TGCGCCAGCAGCCAAGATCACGGAGGGTTCGCTGGCTACACCTTC.

This sequence joins TRBV3-1 and TRBJ2-1, with a weak D call TRBD2 (6 bases). This CDR3 comprises 15 residues. The V end was cut by 2 bases, the J end by 6 bases, with 14 bases between. Germline assignment: CDR1 LGHDT and CDR2 YNNKEL (reference sequence). As DNA, the CDR3 is TGTGCCAGCAGCCAAAAGGGGTGGCGGGGCAATGAGCAGTTCTTC. Translating gives CASSQKGWRGNEQFF.

The chain uses TRBV20-1 and TRBJ2-5; weak D call: TRBD1 (5 bases). The germline CDR1 and CDR2 sequences are DFQATT and SNEGSKA (reference sequence). This CDR3 comprises 11 residues. V was shortened by 4 bases and J by 2 bases, with 5 bases between the two germline ends. CDR3 amino acids: CSAKGQETQYF. CDR3 in DNA: TGCAGTGCTAAGGGGCAAGAGACCCAGTACTTC.

This clonotype came up a few times. V usage is TRBV11-3 and J usage is TRBJ2-3; 10 bases fit TRBD1. This CDR3 contains 15 residues. Germline lookup yields CDR1 SGHNT and CDR2 YENEEA. V lost 7 bases to trimming and J lost 3 bases; unmatched junction nucleotides: 7. The DNA of the CDR3 is TGTGCCAGCACCCCCGGGACAGGGGTAACAGATACGCAGTATTTT. Its protein is CASTPGTGVTDTQYF.

This clonotype was found a few times. The rearrangement joins TRBV27 to TRBJ2-1; either TRBD1 or TRBD2 may supply D (6 bases each). Between the trimmed V and J ends, which lost 8 bases and 7 bases, there was a span of 30 bases. This CDR3 comprises 18 residues. CDR1 and CDR2 from the germline V gene are MNHEY and SMNVEV (reference sequence). The CDR3 loop reads CASQGGKGLNGPWNEQFF. CDR3 in DNA: TGTGCCAGCCAAGGGGGGAAAGGTTTGAATGGCCCGTGGAATGAGCAGTTCTTC.

The chain is built from TRBV20-1 and TRBJ2-7; TRBD2 matches 10 bases. This CDR3 region has 17 residues. Unmatched junction bases numbered 11, after V lost 0 bases and J lost 3 bases. Germline V gives CDR1 DFQATT, CDR2 SNEGSKA (reference sequence). CDR3 coding DNA: TGCAGTGCTAGAGATAGGGCTAGCGGGAGATTTAGCTACGAGCAGTACTTC. Protein sequence: CSARDRASGRFSYEQYF.